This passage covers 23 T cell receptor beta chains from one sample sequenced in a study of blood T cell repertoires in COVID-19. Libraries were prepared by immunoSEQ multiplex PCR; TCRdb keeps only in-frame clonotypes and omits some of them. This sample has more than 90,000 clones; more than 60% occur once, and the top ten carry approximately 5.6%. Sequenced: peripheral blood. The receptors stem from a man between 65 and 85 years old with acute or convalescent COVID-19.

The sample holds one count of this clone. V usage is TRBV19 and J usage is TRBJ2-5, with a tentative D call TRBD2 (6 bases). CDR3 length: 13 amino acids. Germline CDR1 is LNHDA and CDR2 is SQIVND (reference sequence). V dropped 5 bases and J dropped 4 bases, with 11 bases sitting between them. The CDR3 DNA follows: TGTGCCAGTAGTGGATCGGAGGGAGAGACCCAGTACTTC. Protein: CASSGSEGETQYF.

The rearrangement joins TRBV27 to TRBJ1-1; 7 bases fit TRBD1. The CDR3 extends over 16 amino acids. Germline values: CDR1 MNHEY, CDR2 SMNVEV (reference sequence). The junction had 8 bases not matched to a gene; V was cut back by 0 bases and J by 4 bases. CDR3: CASSLSGTGVGTEAFF. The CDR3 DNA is TGTGCCAGCAGTTTATCCGGAACAGGGGTTGGCACTGAAGCTTTCTTT.

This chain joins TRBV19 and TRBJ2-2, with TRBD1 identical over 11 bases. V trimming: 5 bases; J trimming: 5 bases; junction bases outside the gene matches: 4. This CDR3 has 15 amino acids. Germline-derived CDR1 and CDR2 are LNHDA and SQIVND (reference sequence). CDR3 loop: CASSLGTGGTGELFF. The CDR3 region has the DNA TGTGCCAGTAGTCTCGGGACAGGGGGTACCGGGGAGCTGTTTTTT.

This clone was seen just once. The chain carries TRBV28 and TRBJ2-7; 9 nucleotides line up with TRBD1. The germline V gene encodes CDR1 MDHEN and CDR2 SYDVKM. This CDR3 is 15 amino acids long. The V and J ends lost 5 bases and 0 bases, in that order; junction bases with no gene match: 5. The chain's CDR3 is CASSLTGGLSYEQYF. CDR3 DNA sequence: TGTGCCAGCAGTCTGACAGGGGGGCTCTCCTACGAGCAGTACTTC.

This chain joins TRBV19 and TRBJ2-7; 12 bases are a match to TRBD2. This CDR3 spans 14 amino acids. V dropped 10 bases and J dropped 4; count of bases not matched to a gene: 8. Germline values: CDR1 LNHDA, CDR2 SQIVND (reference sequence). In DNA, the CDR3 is TGTGCCACCAAAAAGACTAGCGGGAGATACGAGCAGTACTTC. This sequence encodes CATKKTSGRYEQYF.

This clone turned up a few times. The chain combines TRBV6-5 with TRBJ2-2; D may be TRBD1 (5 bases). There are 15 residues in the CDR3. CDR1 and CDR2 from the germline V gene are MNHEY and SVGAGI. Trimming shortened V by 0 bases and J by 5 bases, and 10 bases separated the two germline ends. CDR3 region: CASSYSVQGTGELFF. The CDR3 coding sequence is TGTGCCAGCAGTTACTCGGTCCAGGGTACCGGGGAGCTGTTTTTT.

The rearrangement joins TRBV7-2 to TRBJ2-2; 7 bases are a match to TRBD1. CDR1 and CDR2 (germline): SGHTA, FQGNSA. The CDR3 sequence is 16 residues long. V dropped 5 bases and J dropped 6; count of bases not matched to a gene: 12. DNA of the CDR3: TGTGCCAGCAGCCTAGGGGGCACCCCGTTTGCCGGGGAGCTGTTTTTT. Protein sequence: CASSLGGTPFAGELFF.

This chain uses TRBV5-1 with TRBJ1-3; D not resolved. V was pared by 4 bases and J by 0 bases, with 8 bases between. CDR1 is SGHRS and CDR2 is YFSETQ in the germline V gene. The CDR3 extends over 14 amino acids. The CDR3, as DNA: TGCGCCAGCAGCGAGGGAGCCTCTGGAAACACCATATATTTT. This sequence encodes CASSEGASGNTIYF.

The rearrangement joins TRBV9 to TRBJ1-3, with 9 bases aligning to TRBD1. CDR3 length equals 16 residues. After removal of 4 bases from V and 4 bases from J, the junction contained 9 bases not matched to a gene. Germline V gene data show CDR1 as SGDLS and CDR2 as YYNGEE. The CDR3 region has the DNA TGTGCCAGCAGCTCGGAACAGGGGGCGCAGGGAAACACCATATATTTT. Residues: CASSSEQGAQGNTIYF. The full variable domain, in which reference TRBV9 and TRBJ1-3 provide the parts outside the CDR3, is DSGVTQTPKHLITATGQRVTLRCSPRSGDLSVYWYQQSLDQGLQFLIQYYNGEERAKGNILERFSAQQFPDLHSELNLSSLELGDSALYFCASSSEQGAQGNTIYFGEGSWLTVV.

CDR3 sequence reads: CATLASGGAPDTQYF. DNA of the CDR3: TGTGCCACCCTTGCTAGCGGGGGGGCCCCAGATACGCAGTATTTT. The chain has TRBV27 and TRBJ2-3; 12 nucleotides match TRBD2. The germline V gene encodes CDR1 MNHEY and CDR2 SMNVEV (reference sequence). The CDR3 has 15 residues. V trimming: 10 bases; J trimming: 4 bases; junction bases outside the gene matches: 9.

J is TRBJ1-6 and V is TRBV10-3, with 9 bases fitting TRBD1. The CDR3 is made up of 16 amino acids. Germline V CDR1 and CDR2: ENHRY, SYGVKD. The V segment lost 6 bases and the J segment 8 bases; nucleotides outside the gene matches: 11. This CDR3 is CAISTTGQGTDSPLHF. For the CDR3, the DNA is TGTGCCATCAGCACCACGGGACAGGGTACGGATTCACCCCTCCACTTT.

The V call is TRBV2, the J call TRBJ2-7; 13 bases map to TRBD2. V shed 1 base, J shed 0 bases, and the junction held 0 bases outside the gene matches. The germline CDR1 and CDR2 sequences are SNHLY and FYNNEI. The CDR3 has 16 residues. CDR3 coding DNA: TGTGCCAGCAGTGAAGGGACTAGCGGGGGCTCCTACGAGCAGTACTTC. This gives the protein CASSEGTSGGSYEQYF. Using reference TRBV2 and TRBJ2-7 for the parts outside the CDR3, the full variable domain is EPEVTQTPSHQVTQMGQEVILRCVPISNHLYFYWYRQILGQKVEFLVSFYNNEISEKSEIFDDQFSVERPDGSNFTLKIRSTKLEDSAMYFCASSEGTSGGSYEQYFGPGTRLTVT.

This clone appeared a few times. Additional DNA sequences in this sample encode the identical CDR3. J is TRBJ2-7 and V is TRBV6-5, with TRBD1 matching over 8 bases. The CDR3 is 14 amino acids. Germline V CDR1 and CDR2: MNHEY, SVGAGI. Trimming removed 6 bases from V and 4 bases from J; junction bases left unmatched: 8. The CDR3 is CASRTGTGVYEQYF. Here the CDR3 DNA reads TGTGCCAGCAGAACCGGGACAGGTGTTTACGAGCAGTACTTC.

In DNA form, the CDR3 reads TGTGCCAGCAGCGTAGCCCTCGGGAACACTGAAGCTTTCTTT. Protein sequence: CASSVALGNTEAFF. This chain joins TRBV9 and TRBJ1-1; D is unclear. This CDR3 is 14 amino acids long. The V end lost 0 bases, the J end lost 1 base, and 7 bases lay between the germline ends. The germline V gene has CDR1 SGDLS and CDR2 YYNGEE.

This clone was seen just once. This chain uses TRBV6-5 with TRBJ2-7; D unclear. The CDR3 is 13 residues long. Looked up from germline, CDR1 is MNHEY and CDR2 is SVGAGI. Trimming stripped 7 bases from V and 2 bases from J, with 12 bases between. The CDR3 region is CASTSGSTYEQYF. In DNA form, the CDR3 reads TGTGCCAGCACCTCCGGGTCTACCTACGAGCAGTACTTC.

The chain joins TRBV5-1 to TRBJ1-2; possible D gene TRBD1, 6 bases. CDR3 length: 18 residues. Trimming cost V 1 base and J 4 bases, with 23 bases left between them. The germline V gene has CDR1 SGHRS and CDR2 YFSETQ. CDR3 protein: CASSLFGTISLGGYGYTF. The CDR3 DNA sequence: TGCGCCAGCAGCTTGTTTGGGACAATCTCCCTTGGGGGCTATGGCTACACCTTC.

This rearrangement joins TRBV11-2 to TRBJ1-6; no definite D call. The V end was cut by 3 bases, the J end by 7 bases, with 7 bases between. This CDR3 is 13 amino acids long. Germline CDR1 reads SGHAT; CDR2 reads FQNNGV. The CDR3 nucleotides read TGTGCCAGCAGCTTCCGGGGAAATTCACCCCTCCACTTT. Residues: CASSFRGNSPLHF.

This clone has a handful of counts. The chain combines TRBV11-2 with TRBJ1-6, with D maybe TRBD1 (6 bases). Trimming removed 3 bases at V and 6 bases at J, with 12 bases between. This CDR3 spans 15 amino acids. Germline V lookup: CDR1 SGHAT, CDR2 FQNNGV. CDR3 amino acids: CASSLTTGINSPLHF. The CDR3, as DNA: TGTGCCAGCAGCTTGACGACAGGAATTAATTCACCCCTCCACTTT.

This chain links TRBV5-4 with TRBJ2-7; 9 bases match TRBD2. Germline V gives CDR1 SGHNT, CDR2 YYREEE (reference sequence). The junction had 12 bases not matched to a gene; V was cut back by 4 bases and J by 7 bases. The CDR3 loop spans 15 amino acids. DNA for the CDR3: TGTGCCAGCAGCCTCGTTGGGACTAGCAGATCGGAGCAGTACTTC. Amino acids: CASSLVGTSRSEQYF.

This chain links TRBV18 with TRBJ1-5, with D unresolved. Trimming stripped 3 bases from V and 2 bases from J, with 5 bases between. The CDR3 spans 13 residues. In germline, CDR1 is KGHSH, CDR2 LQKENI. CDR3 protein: CASSPEGNQPQHF. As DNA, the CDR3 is TGTGCCAGCTCACCGGAGGGCAATCAGCCCCAGCATTTT.

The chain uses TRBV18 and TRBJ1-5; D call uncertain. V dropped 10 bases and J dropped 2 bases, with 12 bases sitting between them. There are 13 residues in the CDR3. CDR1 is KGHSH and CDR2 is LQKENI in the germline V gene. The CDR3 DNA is TGTGCCACCAAATCGAGGGGCAATCAGCCCCAGCATTTT. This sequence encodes CATKSRGNQPQHF.

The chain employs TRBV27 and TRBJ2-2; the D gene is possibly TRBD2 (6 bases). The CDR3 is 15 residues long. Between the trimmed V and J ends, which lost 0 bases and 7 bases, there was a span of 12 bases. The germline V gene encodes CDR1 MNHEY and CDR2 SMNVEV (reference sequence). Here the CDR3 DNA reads TGTGCCAGCAGTTTATCACCGGGACTCTACGGGGAGCTGTTTTTT. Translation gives CASSLSPGLYGELFF.

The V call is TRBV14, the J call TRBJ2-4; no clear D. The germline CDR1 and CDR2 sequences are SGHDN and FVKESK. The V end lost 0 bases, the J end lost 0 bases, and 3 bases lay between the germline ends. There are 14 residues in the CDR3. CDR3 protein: CASSQDLAKNIQYF. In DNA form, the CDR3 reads TGTGCCAGCAGCCAAGATCTAGCCAAAAACATTCAGTACTTC. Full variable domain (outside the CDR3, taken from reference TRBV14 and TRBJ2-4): EAGVTQFPSHSVIEKGQTVTLRCDPISGHDNLYWYRRVMGKEIKFLLHFVKESKQDESGMPNNRFLAERTGGTYSTLKVQPAELEDSGVYFCASSQDLAKNIQYFGAGTRLSVL.